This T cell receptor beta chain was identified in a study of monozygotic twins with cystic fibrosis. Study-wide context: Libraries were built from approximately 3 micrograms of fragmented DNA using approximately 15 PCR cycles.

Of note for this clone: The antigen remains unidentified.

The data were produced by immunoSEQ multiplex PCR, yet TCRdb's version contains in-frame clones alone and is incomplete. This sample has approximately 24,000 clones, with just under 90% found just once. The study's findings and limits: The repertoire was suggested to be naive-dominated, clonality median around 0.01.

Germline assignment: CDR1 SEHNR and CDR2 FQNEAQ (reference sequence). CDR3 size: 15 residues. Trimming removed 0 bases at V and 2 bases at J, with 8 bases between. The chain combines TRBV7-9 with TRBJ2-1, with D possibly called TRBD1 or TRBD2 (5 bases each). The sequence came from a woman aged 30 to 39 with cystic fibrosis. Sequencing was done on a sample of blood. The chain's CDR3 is CASSLAGDPYNEQFF. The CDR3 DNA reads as TGTGCCAGCAGCTTAGCGGGGGATCCCTACAATGAGCAGTTCTTC.